This T cell receptor (beta chain) was identified in a study of blood T cell repertoires in COVID-19. This clone was seen a handful of times. Under the authors' procedure: Amplifying reference gene primers gave estimates of nucleated cell counts. TCRdb keeps only in-frame clones here, not all; method: immunoSEQ multiplex PCR. V, J and clone size are those of that table, while D and trimming were read from the DNA. The data contain over 250,000 clones, approximately 82% of them singletons. Germline values: CDR1 KGHSH, CDR2 LQKENI. The CDR3 consists of 15 residues. V dropped 3 bases and J dropped 4 bases, with 12 bases sitting between them.

Sequenced sample: PBMCs or T cells enriched from blood (not recorded which). The genes are TRBV18 and TRBJ2-2; maybe TRBD1 (6 bases). The receptor comes from a man aged 35-49 years who had been exposed to COVID-19. For the CDR3, the DNA is TGTGCCAGCTCACCTCGAGGCAGGGGCACCGGGGAGCTGTTTTTT. Protein: CASSPRGRGTGELFF.